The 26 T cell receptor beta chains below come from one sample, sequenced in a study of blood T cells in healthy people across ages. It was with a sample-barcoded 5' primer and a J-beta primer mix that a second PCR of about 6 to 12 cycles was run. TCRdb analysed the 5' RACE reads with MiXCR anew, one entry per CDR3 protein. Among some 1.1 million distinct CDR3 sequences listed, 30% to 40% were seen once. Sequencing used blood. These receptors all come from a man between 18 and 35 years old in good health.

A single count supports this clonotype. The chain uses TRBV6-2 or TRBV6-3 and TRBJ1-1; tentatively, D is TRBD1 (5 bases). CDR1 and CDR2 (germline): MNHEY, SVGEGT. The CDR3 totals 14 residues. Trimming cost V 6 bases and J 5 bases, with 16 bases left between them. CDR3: CASSSSKGWTEAFF. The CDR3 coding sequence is TGTGCCAGCAGCTCCTCGAAGGGGTGGACTGAAGCTTTCTTT.

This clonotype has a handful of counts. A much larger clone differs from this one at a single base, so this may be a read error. The CDR3 loop reads CASSDGTGGNIQYF. Here the CDR3 DNA reads TGTGCCAGCAGCGACGGGACAGGGGGCAACATTCAGTACTTC. The chain is built from TRBV9 and TRBJ2-4; 12 bases agree with TRBD1. Germline CDR1 reads SGDLS; CDR2 reads YYNGEE. The CDR3 runs 14 residues. After removal of 3 bases from V and 7 bases from J, the junction contained 2 bases not matched to a gene.

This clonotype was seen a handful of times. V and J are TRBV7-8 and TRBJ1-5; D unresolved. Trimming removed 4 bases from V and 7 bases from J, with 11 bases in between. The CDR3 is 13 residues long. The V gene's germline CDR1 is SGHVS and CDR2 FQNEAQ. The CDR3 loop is CASSYTNSQPQHF. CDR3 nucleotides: TGTGCCAGCAGCTATACGAACAGCCAGCCCCAGCATTTT.

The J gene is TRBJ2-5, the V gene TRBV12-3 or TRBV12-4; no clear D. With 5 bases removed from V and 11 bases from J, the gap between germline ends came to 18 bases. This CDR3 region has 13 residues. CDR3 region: CASSSGVLDEQYF. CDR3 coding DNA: TGTGCCAGCAGTAGTGGGGTACTTGATGAGCAGTACTTC.

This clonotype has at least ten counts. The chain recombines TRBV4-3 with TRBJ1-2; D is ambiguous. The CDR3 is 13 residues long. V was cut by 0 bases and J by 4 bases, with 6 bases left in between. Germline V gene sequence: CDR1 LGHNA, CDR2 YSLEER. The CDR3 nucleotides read TGCGCCAGCAGCCAAGATTACATCTATGGCTACACCTTC. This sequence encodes CASSQDYIYGYTF.

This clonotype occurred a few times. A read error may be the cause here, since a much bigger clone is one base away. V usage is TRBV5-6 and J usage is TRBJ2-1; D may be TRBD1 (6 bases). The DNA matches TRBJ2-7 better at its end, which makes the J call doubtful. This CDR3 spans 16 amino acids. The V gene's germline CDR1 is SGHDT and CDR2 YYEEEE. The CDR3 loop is CASSFGTGNAYNEQYF. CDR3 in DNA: TGTGCCAGCAGCTTCGGAACAGGGAACGCATACAATGAGCAGTACTTC.

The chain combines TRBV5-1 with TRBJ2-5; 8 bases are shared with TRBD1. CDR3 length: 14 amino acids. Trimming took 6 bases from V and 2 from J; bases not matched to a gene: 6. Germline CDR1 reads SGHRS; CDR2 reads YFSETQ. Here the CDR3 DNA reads TGCGCCAGCACAGTTCGGGACAGGCAAGAGACCCAGTACTTC. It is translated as CASTVRDRQETQYF. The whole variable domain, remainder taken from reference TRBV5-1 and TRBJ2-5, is KAGVTQTPRYLIKTRGQQVTLSCSPISGHRSVSWYQQTPGQGLQFLFEYFSETQRNKGNFPGRFSGRQFSNSRSEMNVSTLELGDSALYLCASTVRDRQETQYFGPGTRLLVL.

CDR3 in DNA: TGCGCCAGCAGCCCCACGACGGGTCAGAGGACCGGGGAGCTGTTTTTT. Protein product: CASSPTTGQRTGELFF. V is TRBV4-1 and J is TRBJ2-2; D is ambiguous. Trimming removed 4 bases from V and 5 bases from J, with 17 bases in between. Germline assignment: CDR1 MGHRA and CDR2 YSYEKL. The CDR3 contains 16 residues.

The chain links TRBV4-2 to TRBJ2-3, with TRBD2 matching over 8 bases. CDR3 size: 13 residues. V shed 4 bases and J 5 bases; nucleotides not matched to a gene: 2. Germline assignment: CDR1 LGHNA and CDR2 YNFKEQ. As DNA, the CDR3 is TGTGCCAGCAGCCCGGGGGGGCTAGATACGCAGTATTTT. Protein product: CASSPGGLDTQYF.

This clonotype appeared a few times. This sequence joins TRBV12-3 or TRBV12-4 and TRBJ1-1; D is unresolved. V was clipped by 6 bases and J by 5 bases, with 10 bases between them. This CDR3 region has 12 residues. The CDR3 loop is CASSQHGTEAFF. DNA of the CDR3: TGTGCCAGCAGCCAACACGGGACTGAAGCTTTCTTT.

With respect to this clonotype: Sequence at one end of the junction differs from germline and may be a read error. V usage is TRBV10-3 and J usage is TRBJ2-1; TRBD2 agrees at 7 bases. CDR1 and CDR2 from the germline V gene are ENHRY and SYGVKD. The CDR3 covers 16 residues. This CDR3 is CALSVWGGISYNEQFF. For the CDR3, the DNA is TGTGCCCTCAGTGTTTGGGGGGGGATCTCCTACAATGAGCAGTTCTTC.

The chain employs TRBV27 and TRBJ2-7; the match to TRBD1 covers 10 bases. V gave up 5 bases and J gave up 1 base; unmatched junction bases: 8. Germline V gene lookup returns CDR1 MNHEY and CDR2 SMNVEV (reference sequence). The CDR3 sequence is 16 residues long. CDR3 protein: CASSPGQGYTSYEQYF. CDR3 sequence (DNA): TGTGCCAGCAGTCCGGGACAGGGGTATACGTCCTACGAGCAGTACTTC.

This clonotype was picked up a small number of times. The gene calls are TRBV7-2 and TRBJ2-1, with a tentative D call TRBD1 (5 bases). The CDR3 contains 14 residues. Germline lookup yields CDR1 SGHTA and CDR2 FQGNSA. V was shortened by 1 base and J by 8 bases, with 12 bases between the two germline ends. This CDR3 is CASSLGQLFDEQFF. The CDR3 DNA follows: TGTGCCAGCAGCTTAGGACAGCTCTTTGATGAGCAGTTCTTC.

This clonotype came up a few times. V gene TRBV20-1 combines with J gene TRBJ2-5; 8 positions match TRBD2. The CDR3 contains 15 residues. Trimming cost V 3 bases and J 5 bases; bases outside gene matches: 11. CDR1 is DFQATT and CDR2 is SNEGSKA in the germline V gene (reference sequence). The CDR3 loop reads CSARGFRTSSETQYF. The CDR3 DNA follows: TGCAGTGCTAGGGGGTTTAGGACTAGCTCGGAGACCCAGTACTTC.

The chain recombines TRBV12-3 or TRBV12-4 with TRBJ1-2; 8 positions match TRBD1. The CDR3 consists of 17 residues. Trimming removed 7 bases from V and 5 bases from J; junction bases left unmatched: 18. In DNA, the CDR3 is TGTGCCAGCACCACGGCCGGGGCAGGGGGCCTACCATATGGCTACACCTTC. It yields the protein CASTTAGAGGLPYGYTF.

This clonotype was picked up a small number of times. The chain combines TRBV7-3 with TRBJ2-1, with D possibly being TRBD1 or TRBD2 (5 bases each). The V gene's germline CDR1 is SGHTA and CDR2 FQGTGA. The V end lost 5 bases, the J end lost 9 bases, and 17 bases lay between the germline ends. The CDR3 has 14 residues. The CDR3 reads CASSATGTVSEQFF. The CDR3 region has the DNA TGTGCCAGCAGCGCGACCGGGACCGTAAGTGAGCAGTTCTTC. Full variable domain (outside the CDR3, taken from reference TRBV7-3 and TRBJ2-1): GAGVSQTPSNKVTEKGKYVELRCDPISGHTALYWYRQSLGQGPEFLIYFQGTGAADDSGLPNDRFFAVRPEGSVSTLKIQRTERGDSAVYLCASSATGTVSEQFFGPGTRLTVL.

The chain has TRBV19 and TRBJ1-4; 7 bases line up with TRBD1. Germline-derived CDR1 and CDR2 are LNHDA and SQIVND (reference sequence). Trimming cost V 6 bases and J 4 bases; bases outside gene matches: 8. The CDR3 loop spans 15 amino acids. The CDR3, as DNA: TGTGCCAGTAGCCACAGGGGACAGAATAATGAAAAACTGTTTTTT. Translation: CASSHRGQNNEKLFF.

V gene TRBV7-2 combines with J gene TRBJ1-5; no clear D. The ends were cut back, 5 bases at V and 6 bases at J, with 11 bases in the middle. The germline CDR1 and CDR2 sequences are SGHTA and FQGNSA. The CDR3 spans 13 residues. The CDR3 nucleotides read TGTGCCAGCAGCGAATTAACCGGTCAGCCCCAGCATTTT. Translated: CASSELTGQPQHF.

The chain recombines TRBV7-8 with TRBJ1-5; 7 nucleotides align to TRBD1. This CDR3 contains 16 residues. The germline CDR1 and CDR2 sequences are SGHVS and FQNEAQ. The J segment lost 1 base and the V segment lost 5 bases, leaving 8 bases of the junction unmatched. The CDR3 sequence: CASSPQGVASNQPQHF. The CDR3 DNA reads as TGTGCCAGCAGCCCGCAGGGGGTTGCGAGCAATCAGCCCCAGCATTTT.

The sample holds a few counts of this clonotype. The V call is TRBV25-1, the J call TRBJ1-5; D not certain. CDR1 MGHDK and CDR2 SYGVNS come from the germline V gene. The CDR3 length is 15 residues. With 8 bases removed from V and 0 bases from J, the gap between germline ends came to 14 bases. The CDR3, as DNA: TGTGCCAGCGGTTCTTCACGCGATAGCAATCAGCCCCAGCATTTT. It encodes CASGSSRDSNQPQHF.

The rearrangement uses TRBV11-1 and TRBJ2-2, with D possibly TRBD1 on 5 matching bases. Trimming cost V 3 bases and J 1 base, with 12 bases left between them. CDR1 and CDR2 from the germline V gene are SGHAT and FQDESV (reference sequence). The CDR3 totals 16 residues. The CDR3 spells CASSLAITGNTGELFF. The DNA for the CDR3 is TGTGCCAGCAGCTTGGCAATCACAGGGAACACCGGGGAGCTGTTTTTT.

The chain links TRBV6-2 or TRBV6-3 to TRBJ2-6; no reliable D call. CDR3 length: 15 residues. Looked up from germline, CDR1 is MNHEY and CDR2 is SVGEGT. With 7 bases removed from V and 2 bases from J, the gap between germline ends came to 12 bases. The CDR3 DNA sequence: TGTGCCAGCACCGAAACCTCTACTGGGGCCAACGTCCTGACTTTC. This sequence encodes CASTETSTGANVLTF.

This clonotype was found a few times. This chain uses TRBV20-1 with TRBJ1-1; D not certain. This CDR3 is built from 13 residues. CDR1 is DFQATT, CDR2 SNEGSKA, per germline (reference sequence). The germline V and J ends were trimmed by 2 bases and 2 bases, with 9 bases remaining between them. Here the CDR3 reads CSARSDGNTEAFF. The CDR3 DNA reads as TGCAGTGCTAGATCCGACGGTAACACTGAAGCTTTCTTT.

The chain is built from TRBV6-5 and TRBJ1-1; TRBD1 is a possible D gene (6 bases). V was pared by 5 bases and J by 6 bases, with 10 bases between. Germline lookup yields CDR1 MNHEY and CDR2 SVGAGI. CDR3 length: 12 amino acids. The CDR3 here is CASSQGTPEAFF. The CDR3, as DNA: TGTGCCAGCAGTCAGGGGACCCCTGAAGCTTTCTTT.

CDR3 in amino acids: CASRGGGDTEAFF. The DNA of the CDR3 is TGTGCCAGCAGAGGTGGGGGGGACACTGAAGCTTTCTTT. This chain connects TRBV12-3 or TRBV12-4 to TRBJ1-1, with D possibly matching TRBD1 (5 bases). There are 13 residues in the CDR3. The V end was cut by 6 bases, the J end by 3 bases, with 11 bases between.

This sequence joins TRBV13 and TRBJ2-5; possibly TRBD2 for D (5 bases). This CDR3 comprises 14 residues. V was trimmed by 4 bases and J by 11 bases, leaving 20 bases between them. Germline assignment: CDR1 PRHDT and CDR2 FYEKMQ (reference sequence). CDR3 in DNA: TGTGCCAGCAGCTCACATACGACGGGGAATGAGCAGTACTTC. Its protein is CASSSHTTGNEQYF.